Below are 20 T cell receptor beta chains sequenced from a single sample in a study of T and B cells in COVID-19 patients. TRB was amplified from about 240-490 ng of blood genomic DNA. BIOMED2 TRB-A/B primer pools were used in multiplex TRB PCR. One entry per CDR3 protein, called by TCRdb with MiXCR from the multiplex PCR reads. The repertoire consists of thousands of distinct CDR3 sequences, with 25% to 35% occurring once and the leading ten covering around 14%. Sequencing was done on a sample of blood. Receptors originate from a human donor with active COVID-19.

This clonotype is medium-sized in the sample. The chain combines TRBV10-3 with TRBJ1-1; D remains ambiguous. V was trimmed by 11 bases and J by 1 base, leaving 8 bases between them. The CDR3 is made up of 11 amino acids. Per germline, CDR1 ENHRY and CDR2 SYGVKD. CDR3 sequence (DNA): TGTGCCTCAACAGCGAACACTGAAGCTTTCTTT. Translated: CASTANTEAFF.

This chain links TRBV4-3 with TRBJ2-7, with TRBD2 matching 8 bases. V gave up 0 bases and J gave up 6 bases; unmatched junction bases: 10. CDR1 and CDR2 (germline): LGHNA, YSLEER. This CDR3 region has 16 residues. The CDR3 region is CASSQDHGGRSGEQYF. Written as DNA, the CDR3 is TGCGCCAGCAGCCAAGATCACGGCGGGAGGTCAGGCGAGCAGTACTTC.

This clonotype has just a few counts. The gene calls are TRBV28 and TRBJ2-2; a possible D gene is TRBD1 (5 bases). Germline V gives CDR1 MDHEN, CDR2 SYDVKM. This CDR3 is built from 15 residues. V lost 2 bases to trimming and J lost 5 bases, with 12 bases between them. The CDR3 region is CASSLILQETGELFF. DNA for the CDR3: TGTGCCAGCAGTTTAATCCTACAGGAGACCGGGGAGCTGTTTTTT.

This sequence joins TRBV2 and TRBJ2-1; D perhaps matches TRBD2 (6 bases). Germline CDR1 reads SNHLY; CDR2 reads FYNNEI. Between the trimmed V and J ends, which lost 3 bases and 0 bases, there was a span of 6 bases. The CDR3 is made up of 14 amino acids. CDR3 region: CASSDGGSYNEQFF. CDR3 in DNA: TGTGCCAGCAGTGACGGGGGCTCCTACAATGAGCAGTTCTTC.

This clonotype is a singleton in its sample. V is TRBV5-4 and J is TRBJ2-1; a weak D match, TRBD2 (5 bases). V was pared by 2 bases and J by 9 bases, with 12 bases between. This CDR3 is 13 amino acids long. In germline, CDR1 is SGHNT, CDR2 YYREEE (reference sequence). Here the CDR3 reads CASSFRLAFEQFF. CDR3 DNA: TGTGCCAGCAGCTTTCGGCTAGCATTTGAGCAGTTCTTC.

This clonotype is large within its sample. The chain links TRBV19 to TRBJ2-7; D remains ambiguous. Trimming stripped 7 bases from V and 4 bases from J, with 8 bases between. Germline V gives CDR1 LNHDA, CDR2 SQIVND (reference sequence). The CDR3 runs to 11 residues. CDR3 in DNA: TGTGCCAGTAAGGACGGATACGAGCAGTACTTC. Translation gives CASKDGYEQYF. Looking up the rest from reference TRBV19 and TRBJ2-7 gives the full variable domain: DGGITQSPKYLFRKEGQNVTLSCEQNLNHDAMYWYRQDPGQGLRLIYYSQIVNDFQKGDIAEGYSVSREKKESFPLTVTSAQKNPTAFYLCASKDGYEQYFGPGTRLTVT.

The chain employs TRBV6-2 or TRBV6-3 and TRBJ1-1, with TRBD1 as a possible D gene (5 bases). Looked up from germline, CDR1 is MNHEY and CDR2 is SVGEGT. The CDR3 length is 13 residues. With 2 bases removed from V and 1 base from J, the gap between germline ends came to 5 bases. In DNA form, the CDR3 reads TGTGCCAGCAGTTACACAGGGAACACTGAAGCTTTCTTT. Protein sequence: CASSYTGNTEAFF.

This clonotype was found a few times. The genes are TRBV6-5 and TRBJ2-1; TRBD2 aligns across 11 bases. The V and J ends lost 2 bases and 5 bases, in that order; junction bases with no gene match: 11. Germline CDR1 is MNHEY and CDR2 is SVGAGI. There are 18 residues in the CDR3. CDR3 coding DNA: TGTGCCAGCAGTTACAGGAGACGGACTAGCGGGTCCCACAATGAGCAGTTCTTC. Amino acid sequence: CASSYRRRTSGSHNEQFF.

CDR3 sequence reads: CASSLWGQEHGYTF. The CDR3 DNA follows: TGTGCCAGCAGTTTATGGGGACAGGAACATGGCTACACCTTC. The rearrangement joins TRBV28 to TRBJ1-2; TRBD1 matches 8 bases. Germline-derived CDR1 and CDR2 are MDHEN and SYDVKM. This CDR3 has 14 amino acids. V shed 0 bases and J 6 bases; nucleotides not matched to a gene: 3.

This clonotype was recorded a few times. The CDR3 is CSAPDRVYYEQYF. The CDR3 DNA is TGCAGTGCCCCGGACAGGGTTTACTACGAGCAGTACTTC. The genes are TRBV20-1 and TRBJ2-7, with 8 bases aligning to TRBD1. The CDR3 spans 13 residues. The germline V gene encodes CDR1 DFQATT and CDR2 SNEGSKA (reference sequence). The junction had 7 bases not matched to a gene; V was cut back by 6 bases and J by 3 bases.

The J gene is TRBJ2-5, the V gene TRBV24-1; TRBD2 might be the D (7 bases). The CDR3 length is 16 residues. Germline V CDR1 and CDR2: KGHDR, SFDVKD. V was pared by 7 bases and J by 3 bases, with 20 bases between. The CDR3 loop is CATSEGTGREKETQYF. The CDR3 DNA is TGTGCCACCAGCGAAGGAACAGGGAGGGAAAAAGAGACCCAGTACTTC.

The chain recombines TRBV7-2 with TRBJ2-1, with D hard to call. Looked up from germline, CDR1 is SGHTA and CDR2 is FQGNSA. This CDR3 has 12 residues. The V end was cut by 3 bases, the J end by 1 base, with 1 base between. The CDR3 bases are TGTGCCAGCAGCTTGTCCTACAATGAGCAGTTCTTC. It translates to CASSLSYNEQFF.

This rearrangement joins TRBV20-1 to TRBJ2-2, with D unresolved. This CDR3 is 17 amino acids long. Germline CDR1 is DFQATT and CDR2 is SNEGSKA (reference sequence). V lost 1 base and J 2 bases, leaving 17 bases between the germline ends. The CDR3 loop reads CSARGYFRQKNTGELFF. For the CDR3, the DNA is TGCAGTGCTAGAGGTTACTTTCGTCAGAAAAACACCGGGGAGCTGTTTTTT.

This clonotype was found once. This chain uses TRBV20-1 with TRBJ2-5, with 9 bases identical to TRBD1. The germline V gene encodes CDR1 DFQATT and CDR2 SNEGSKA (reference sequence). Trimming removed 5 bases from V and 0 bases from J; junction bases left unmatched: 13. The CDR3 spans 17 residues. The CDR3, as DNA: TGCAGTGCTGTCGGGACAGGGAGTTCGTTGTACCAAGAGACCCAGTACTTC. As protein: CSAVGTGSSLYQETQYF.

This clonotype is categorized as medium-sized (0.01 to 0.1%). The genes are TRBV19 and TRBJ1-1; D perhaps matches TRBD1 (6 bases). Trimming cost V 7 bases and J 0 bases, with 9 bases left between them. The CDR3 runs 13 residues. Germline V gene sequence: CDR1 LNHDA, CDR2 SQIVND (reference sequence). The CDR3 DNA reads as TGTGCCAGTACGGACAGCCTGAACACTGAAGCTTTCTTT. Encoded protein: CASTDSLNTEAFF.

Sample share makes this clonotype large. The chain couples TRBV19 to TRBJ2-5; 7 bases match TRBD1. CDR3 length: 16 amino acids. V trimming: 4 bases; J trimming: 5 bases; junction bases outside the gene matches: 13. CDR1 and CDR2 from the germline V gene are LNHDA and SQIVND (reference sequence). The CDR3 DNA is TGTGCCAGTAGTAGCTTGCGACAGGGTACAGGGGAGACCCAGTACTTC. This sequence encodes CASSSLRQGTGETQYF.

The chain uses TRBV7-6 and TRBJ2-3; 8 bases match TRBD1. V gave up 4 bases and J gave up 6 bases; unmatched junction bases: 12. CDR3 length: 16 residues. Germline values: CDR1 SGHVS, CDR2 FNYEAQ. The CDR3 reads CASSSLSTGARDTQYF. CDR3 bases: TGTGCCAGCAGCTCTCTCTCGACAGGGGCTAGGGATACGCAGTATTTT.

This chain joins TRBV5-1 and TRBJ2-2; D possibly corresponds to TRBD1 (5 bases). V lost 1 base and J lost 1, with 5 bases in between. The CDR3 spans 14 residues. Germline values: CDR1 SGHRS, CDR2 YFSETQ. CDR3 amino acids: CASSLTGNTGELFF. The CDR3 DNA reads TGCGCCAGCAGCTTGACAGGGAACACCGGGGAGCTGTTTTTT.

This clonotype rates as medium-sized. V and J are TRBV27 and TRBJ2-5; 11 bases are shared with TRBD2. The CDR3 runs to 17 residues. Germline V gene lookup returns CDR1 MNHEY and CDR2 SMNVEV (reference sequence). V was clipped by 5 bases and J by 5 bases; unmatched bases: 13. CDR3 nucleotides: TGTGCCAGCAGTCCCCGGGTGGTAGCGGGAGGGTGGGAGACCCAGTACTTC. Its protein is CASSPRVVAGGWETQYF.

This rearrangement joins TRBV19 to TRBJ2-7; 7 bases align to TRBD1. The CDR3 sequence is 13 residues long. Trimming removed 5 bases from V and 3 bases from J; junction bases left unmatched: 4. CDR1 and CDR2 (germline): LNHDA, SQIVND (reference sequence). The CDR3: CASSPRQGYEQYF. CDR3 coding DNA: TGTGCCAGTAGTCCTCGACAGGGCTACGAGCAGTACTTC.